This T cell receptor beta chain was identified during a study of regulatory T cells in long-lasting Graves disease. Across the study: Graves' patients (newly diagnosed) had been on antithyroid drugs under 3 months.

Germline CDR1 and CDR2: KGHDR and SFDVKD. The CDR3 is 13 amino acids. The V end was cut by 1 base, the J end by 1 base, with 3 bases between. Study-level points and caveats: Possibly, accuracy suffered from the small sample size. Persistent disease showed a preference for TRBV28, TRBJ1-2 and TRBJ2-5.

Arm-PCR of CDR3 regions with iRepertoire HTBI primers generated TCR beta libraries. Each CDR3 protein gets one entry after TCRdb re-called the multiplex PCR reads with MiXCR. The sample carries about 320,000 distinct CDR3 sequences, 15% to 20% recorded once. This clonotype was seen many times. Its antigen is unknown. This sample's time point: newly diagnosed GD, antithyroid drugs for less than 3 months. RNA isolated from PBMCs was used to make the TCR library. Enrollment of patients was through an endocrinology department in Xi'an, China. This specimen was peripheral blood mononuclear cells (PBMCs), taken at new diagnosis, from a patient treated with antithyroid drugs. The chain recombines TRBV24-1 with TRBJ1-1; D is unresolved. The TCR sequence derives from a female donor with Graves disease. The CDR3 loop reads CATSDLPNTEAFF. In DNA, the CDR3 is TGTGCCACCAGTGATTTACCGAACACTGAAGCTTTCTTT.